The 29 T cell receptor beta chains below were found in one sample sequenced in a study of response to subunit inactivated influenza vaccine. Each CDR3 protein is one row after TCRdb ran MiXCR on the RT-PCR reads. The sample has hundreds of thousands of distinct CDR3 sequences, over 20% seen once. The material was PBMCs from blood, obtained about 20 months after vaccination. The receptors shown here come from a man between 50 and 69 years old who received an inactivated influenza vaccine.

This clonotype has only a few counts. The rearrangement links TRBV7-8 to TRBJ1-2, with a weak D call TRBD1 (6 bases). The CDR3 sequence is 15 residues long. In germline, CDR1 is SGHVS, CDR2 FQNEAQ. Trimming stripped 4 bases from V and 8 bases from J, with 20 bases between. The CDR3 nucleotides are TGTGCCAGCAGCTATTCTGGGGGCGCGCATAGAGGCTACACCTTC. This sequence encodes CASSYSGGAHRGYTF.

This clonotype was found a few times. The chain carries TRBV5-1 and TRBJ2-1, with D possibly being TRBD1 (5 bases). The V and J ends lost 3 bases and 1 base respectively, with 14 bases between them. The CDR3 contains 16 residues. Germline assignment: CDR1 SGHRS and CDR2 YFSETQ. CDR3 sequence: CASSSTGSLSYNEQFF. CDR3 sequence (DNA): TGCGCCAGCAGCTCAACAGGTTCCCTTTCCTACAATGAGCAGTTCTTC.

The chain is built from TRBV20-1 and TRBJ2-1; 9 positions agree with TRBD2. The J segment lost 0 bases and the V segment lost 3 bases, leaving 12 bases of the junction unmatched. This CDR3 contains 18 residues. Germline lookup yields CDR1 DFQATT and CDR2 SNEGSKA (reference sequence). The CDR3 loop reads CSARSLKSGRNSYNEQFF. DNA for the CDR3: TGCAGTGCTAGGTCATTAAAAAGCGGGAGGAACTCCTACAATGAGCAGTTCTTC.

There are a few counts of this clonotype. The chain joins TRBV6-1 to TRBJ1-5; no firm D call. Trimming removed 6 bases at V and 5 bases at J, with 17 bases between. This CDR3 spans 15 amino acids. Per germline, CDR1 MNHNS and CDR2 SASEGT. DNA for the CDR3: TGTGCCAGCAGCCAAAACTCCCAACCCTATCAGCCCCAGCATTTT. Translating it yields CASSQNSQPYQPQHF.

The sample holds a few counts of this clonotype. J is TRBJ2-5 and V is TRBV20-1; D unresolved. Trimming stripped 4 bases from V and 5 bases from J, with 14 bases between. This CDR3 comprises 13 residues. CDR1 DFQATT and CDR2 SNEGSKA come from the germline V gene (reference sequence). The CDR3, as DNA: TGCAGTGCTACCCCTCCTAGTGGGGAGACCCAGTACTTC. This sequence encodes CSATPPSGETQYF.

The rearrangement joins TRBV10-3 to TRBJ1-3; D is possibly TRBD1 (5 bases). This CDR3 has 15 residues. Germline CDR1 ENHRY, CDR2 SYGVKD. V was shortened by 6 bases and J by 0 bases, with 12 bases between the two germline ends. The CDR3 sequence is CAISPYDSSGNTIYF. CDR3 DNA: TGTGCCATCAGCCCTTATGACAGCTCTGGAAACACCATATATTTT.

V and J are TRBV20-1 and TRBJ1-5, with 10 positions matching TRBD1. Germline values: CDR1 DFQATT, CDR2 SNEGSKA (reference sequence). The ends lost 6 bases at V and 6 bases at J; junction bases unmatched: 8. The CDR3 extends over 14 amino acids. The CDR3 coding sequence is TGCAGTGCGAAGACAGGGGGCGGGGGTCAGCCCCAGCATTTT. Its translation: CSAKTGGGGQPQHF.

The chain joins TRBV3-1 to TRBJ2-2; D assignment may be TRBD1 or TRBD2 (5 bases each). The V gene's germline CDR1 is LGHDT and CDR2 YNNKEL (reference sequence). This CDR3 region has 14 residues. V was shortened by 3 bases and J by 4 bases, with 9 bases between the two germline ends. DNA for the CDR3: TGTGCCAGCAGCCAGTCTGGGGGCACCGGGGAGCTGTTTTTT. Protein product: CASSQSGGTGELFF.

This clonotype has a handful of counts. The rearrangement links TRBV7-9 to TRBJ1-2; the D is unclear. Per the germline V gene, CDR1 is SEHNR and CDR2 is FQNEAQ (reference sequence). Trimming pared 3 bases from V and 1 base from J, leaving 9 bases between. The CDR3 has 14 amino acids. The CDR3: CASSLLTDNYGYTF. In DNA, the CDR3 is TGTGCCAGCAGCTTGCTGACGGATAACTATGGCTACACCTTC.

This clonotype was seen a handful of times. The chain joins TRBV10-3 to TRBJ1-6; no clear D. Trimming pared 7 bases from V and 8 bases from J, leaving 12 bases between. CDR3 size: 13 residues. Germline lookup yields CDR1 ENHRY and CDR2 SYGVKD. The CDR3 DNA reads as TGTGCCATCAATACACAATACGATTCACCCCTCCACTTT. As protein: CAINTQYDSPLHF.

This clonotype was found a few times. The chain couples TRBV29-1 to TRBJ2-7; 13 bases fit TRBD2. Trimming removed 2 bases from V and 2 bases from J; junction bases left unmatched: 6. The CDR3 sequence is 16 residues long. Germline CDR1 is SQVTM and CDR2 is ANQGSEA. The CDR3 reads CSVELGTSGVTYEQYF. The CDR3, as DNA: TGCAGCGTTGAACTTGGGACTAGCGGGGTGACCTACGAGCAGTACTTC.

The chain couples TRBV24-1 to TRBJ2-2; TRBD1 aligns across 10 bases. The J segment lost 4 bases and the V segment lost 4 bases, leaving 5 bases of the junction unmatched. CDR1 and CDR2 (germline): KGHDR, SFDVKD. CDR3 size: 16 residues. The CDR3 is CATSDRGQGLTGELFF. CDR3 DNA: TGTGCCACCAGTGACCGGGGACAGGGGCTCACCGGGGAGCTGTTTTTT.

The chain has TRBV6-5 and TRBJ1-6; D call uncertain. Germline V gene lookup returns CDR1 MNHEY and CDR2 SVGAGI. CDR3 length: 17 residues. Trimming took 0 bases from V and 11 from J, leaving 20 bases between them. For the CDR3, the DNA is TGTGCCAGCAGTTACTCGGGCGGGAGGACTCTCGCAACACCCCTCCACTTT. This sequence encodes CASSYSGGRTLATPLHF.

The chain recombines TRBV5-6 with TRBJ1-5; D is unclear. Germline lookup yields CDR1 SGHDT and CDR2 YYEEEE. The V end was cut by 5 bases, the J end by 1 base, with 13 bases between. This CDR3 is 15 amino acids long. The CDR3 spells CASRGRVRSNQPQHF. The DNA for the CDR3 is TGTGCCAGCAGGGGGAGGGTCCGGAGCAATCAGCCCCAGCATTTT.

The chain joins TRBV20-1 to TRBJ2-5; a possible D gene is TRBD2 (6 bases). CDR3 length: 13 residues. V lost 8 bases to trimming and J lost 5 bases, with 18 bases between them. Per the germline V gene, CDR1 is DFQATT and CDR2 is SNEGSKA (reference sequence). The CDR3 DNA sequence: TGCAGTACAACGCGGGACCCGAGGGAGACCCAGTACTTC. Protein sequence: CSTTRDPRETQYF.

The chain has TRBV3-1 and TRBJ1-5, with 8 bases aligning to TRBD1. V lost 3 bases and J lost 7; bases outside the gene matches: 8. Germline CDR1 LGHDT, CDR2 YNNKEL (reference sequence). CDR3 length equals 15 residues. CDR3 protein: CASSHGDRPSQPQHF. CDR3 sequence (DNA): TGTGCCAGCAGCCATGGGGACAGGCCGTCCCAGCCCCAGCATTTT.

At least ten counts were recorded for this clonotype. The chain uses TRBV7-2 and TRBJ1-6; D not resolved. This CDR3 contains 14 residues. The V gene lost 2 bases and the J gene lost 3 bases, with 5 bases spanning the gap. Germline values: CDR1 SGHTA, CDR2 FQGNSA. The CDR3 protein is CASSLQRYNSPLHF. The CDR3 DNA reads as TGTGCCAGCAGCTTACAGCGCTATAATTCACCCCTCCACTTT.

The CDR3: CAINQGINSPLHF. The CDR3, as DNA: TGTGCCATCAATCAGGGCATCAATTCACCCCTCCACTTT. The chain is built from TRBV10-3 and TRBJ1-6; possibly TRBD1 for D (5 bases). The germline V and J ends were trimmed by 7 bases and 7 bases, with 11 bases remaining between them. Per the germline V gene, CDR1 is ENHRY and CDR2 is SYGVKD. The CDR3 totals 13 residues.

This clonotype was seen ten or more times. The V call is TRBV20-1, the J call TRBJ1-2; TRBD1 aligns across 10 bases. This CDR3 contains 13 residues. In germline, CDR1 is DFQATT, CDR2 SNEGSKA (reference sequence). The trim removed 5 bases at V and 6 bases at J, leaving 6 bases unmatched. The DNA of the CDR3 is TGCAGTGCTCCCGGGACAGGGGTGCATGGCTACACCTTC. Translating gives CSAPGTGVHGYTF.

This sequence joins TRBV6-5 and TRBJ2-1; 13 bases fit TRBD2. From germline, CDR1 is MNHEY and CDR2 SVGAGI. The CDR3 runs 17 residues. The ends lost 4 bases at V and 1 base at J; junction bases unmatched: 4. CDR3 DNA: TGTGCCAGCAGTTTCGGACTAGCGGGGGCTTCCTACAATGAGCAGTTCTTC. Protein: CASSFGLAGASYNEQFF.

The chain links TRBV3-1 to TRBJ2-7; 8 positions agree with TRBD1. CDR3 length equals 16 residues. Germline CDR1 LGHDT, CDR2 YNNKEL (reference sequence). The J segment lost 0 bases and the V segment lost 4 bases, leaving 8 bases of the junction unmatched. Here the CDR3 reads CASSRKPGQDSYEQYF. The DNA for the CDR3 is TGTGCCAGCAGCCGGAAGCCGGGACAGGACTCCTACGAGCAGTACTTC.

This clonotype has a handful of counts. The CDR3 is CASSGPGAISYNSPLHF. The CDR3, as DNA: TGTGCCAGCAGTGGCCCCGGGGCGATCTCCTATAATTCACCCCTCCACTTT. The rearrangement links TRBV6-1 to TRBJ1-6, with a tentative D call TRBD1 (5 bases). Germline-derived CDR1 and CDR2 are MNHNS and SASEGT. The CDR3 contains 17 residues. V was shortened by 4 bases and J by 0 bases, with 13 bases between the two germline ends.

V and J are TRBV6-1 and TRBJ1-4; D is unclear. Germline CDR1 and CDR2: MNHNS and SASEGT. The CDR3 extends over 15 amino acids. Trimming stripped 3 bases from V and 5 bases from J, with 13 bases between. The CDR3 DNA follows: TGTGCCAGCAGTGAGATTGGCCACAAGAATGAAAAACTGTTTTTT. Its translation is CASSEIGHKNEKLFF.

This chain connects TRBV6-1 to TRBJ2-2; D may be TRBD1 (5 bases). Germline V lookup: CDR1 MNHNS, CDR2 SASEGT. With 5 bases removed from V and 6 bases from J, the gap between germline ends came to 19 bases. The CDR3 extends over 16 amino acids. The CDR3 is CASSPTAPGFAGELFF. CDR3 DNA sequence: TGTGCCAGCAGTCCCACAGCTCCAGGGTTCGCCGGGGAGCTGTTTTTT.

This clonotype showed up many times. The chain recombines TRBV5-1 with TRBJ1-1, with 7 bases that match TRBD1. CDR1 SGHRS and CDR2 YFSETQ come from the germline V gene. The V and J ends lost 3 bases and 1 base, in that order; junction bases with no gene match: 3. The CDR3 totals 14 residues. CDR3 sequence: CASSSRTGNTEAFF. CDR3 nucleotides: TGCGCCAGCAGCTCCCGGACAGGGAACACTGAAGCTTTCTTT.

The chain employs TRBV29-1 and TRBJ2-1; 7 bases map to TRBD1. This CDR3 comprises 13 residues. From germline, CDR1 is SQVTM and CDR2 ANQGSEA. The J segment lost 6 bases and the V segment lost 3 bases, leaving 5 bases of the junction unmatched. The CDR3 nucleotides are TGCAGCGTTGAGGGGGACAGATCCAATGAGCAGTTCTTC. It translates to CSVEGDRSNEQFF.

V gene TRBV29-1 combines with J gene TRBJ1-2; the D gene is possibly TRBD1 (6 bases). Germline values: CDR1 SQVTM, CDR2 ANQGSEA. The CDR3 has 11 residues. The V end was cut by 6 bases, the J end by 6 bases, with 11 bases between. CDR3 region: CSVRGLDGYTF. CDR3 bases: TGCAGCGTCAGGGGTTTGGATGGCTACACCTTC.

This clonotype was seen more than once but under ten times. This chain connects TRBV7-9 to TRBJ1-4; D may be TRBD1 (5 bases). The CDR3 contains 16 residues. The V gene's germline CDR1 is SEHNR and CDR2 FQNEAQ (reference sequence). With 5 bases removed from V and 2 bases from J, the gap between germline ends came to 15 bases. In nucleotides, the CDR3 is TGTGCCAGCAGCCCGACCCGGGAGGGGACTAATGAAAAACTGTTTTTT. Encoded protein: CASSPTREGTNEKLFF.

In its sample, this clonotype was seen a few times. The CDR3 nucleotides read TGTGCCACCGAACGGGGGAGGCACTCTGGCGAGCAGTACTTC. Protein sequence: CATERGRHSGEQYF. This chain uses TRBV10-3 with TRBJ2-7, with D possibly being TRBD2 (6 bases). The CDR3 covers 14 residues. Germline lookup yields CDR1 ENHRY and CDR2 SYGVKD. V was trimmed by 10 bases and J by 6 bases, leaving 22 bases between them.